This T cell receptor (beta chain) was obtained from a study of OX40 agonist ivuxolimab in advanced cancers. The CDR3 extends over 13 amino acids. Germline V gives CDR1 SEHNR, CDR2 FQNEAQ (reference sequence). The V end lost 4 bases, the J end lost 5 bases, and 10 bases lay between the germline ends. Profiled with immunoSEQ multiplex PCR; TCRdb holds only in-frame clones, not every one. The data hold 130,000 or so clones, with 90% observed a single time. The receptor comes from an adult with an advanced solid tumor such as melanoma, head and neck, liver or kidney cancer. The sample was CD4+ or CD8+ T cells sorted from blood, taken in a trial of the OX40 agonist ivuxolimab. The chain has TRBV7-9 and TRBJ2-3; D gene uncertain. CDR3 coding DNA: TGTGCCAGCAGCTCCCCGCCCGGAGATACGCAGTATTTT. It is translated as CASSSPPGDTQYF.